The rows below give T cell receptor beta chains drawn from one sample of a study of blood T cell repertoires in COVID-19. Using immunoSEQ multiplex PCR, the repertoire was profiled, and TCRdb retains in-frame clones only, with some absent. The sample lists about 160,000 clones; around 85% were seen once. The source material was peripheral blood. The source of these receptors is an elderly man with COVID-19, enrolled during active disease. The CDR3 runs from the conserved cysteine through the conserved F or W. Each record gives: J gene, D gene, V gene, clone size, CDR3 protein, CDR3 DNA. The D gene is left open where the match is weak. Clone sizes are given selectively: once, few, many, or a class where the clone is expanded.

j_call: TRBJ1-1
d_call: NA
v_call: TRBV11-2
clone_size: NA
cdr3_aa: CASSLVGVNTEAFF
cdr3_nt: TGTGCCAGCAGCTTAGTAGGGGTGAACACTGAAGCTTTCTTT

j_call: TRBJ2-5
d_call: NA
v_call: TRBV12-3/TRBV12-4
clone_size: NA
cdr3_aa: CASRRRQETQYF
cdr3_nt: TGTGCCAGCAGGAGGAGACAAGAGACCCAGTACTTC

j_call: TRBJ1-4
d_call: TRBD1
v_call: TRBV9
clone_size: NA
cdr3_aa: CASSPGGQIEKLFF
cdr3_nt: TGTGCCAGCAGCCCAGGGGGGCAGATTGAAAAACTGTTTTTT

j_call: TRBJ2-6
d_call: NA
v_call: TRBV5-4
clone_size: once
cdr3_aa: CASSSPGNSGANVLTF
cdr3_nt: TGTGCCAGCAGCTCTCCAGGGAATTCTGGGGCCAACGTCCTGACTTTC

j_call: TRBJ2-2
d_call: NA
v_call: TRBV11-3
clone_size: NA
cdr3_aa: CASSLIAYPNTGELFF
cdr3_nt: TGTGCCAGCAGCTTAATAGCGTATCCGAACACCGGGGAGCTGTTTTTT

j_call: TRBJ1-1
d_call: NA
v_call: TRBV4-2
clone_size: once
cdr3_aa: CASSQVGGMNTEAFF
cdr3_nt: TGTGCCAGCAGCCAAGTTGGGGGGATGAACACTGAAGCTTTCTTT

j_call: TRBJ1-5
d_call: NA
v_call: TRBV10-3
clone_size: few
cdr3_aa: CAISETGGQPQHF
cdr3_nt: TGTGCCATCAGTGAAACAGGCGGTCAGCCCCAGCATTTT

j_call: TRBJ1-6
d_call: NA
v_call: TRBV19
clone_size: many
cdr3_aa: CASSEQGSAPLHF
cdr3_nt: TGTGCCAGTAGTGAACAGGGATCGGCACCCCTCCACTTT

j_call: TRBJ1-3
d_call: NA
v_call: TRBV7-9
clone_size: NA
cdr3_aa: CASSSTGGVHAGNTIYF
cdr3_nt: TGTGCCAGCAGCTCTACCGGGGGGGTGCACGCTGGAAACACCATATATTTT

j_call: TRBJ1-5
d_call: TRBD1
v_call: TRBV6-2/TRBV6-3
clone_size: NA
cdr3_aa: CASSQTGTGERGNQPQHF
cdr3_nt: TGTGCCAGCAGCCAAACCGGGACAGGGGAAAGAGGCAATCAGCCCCAGCATTTT

j_call: TRBJ2-5
d_call: NA
v_call: TRBV11-2
clone_size: NA
cdr3_aa: CASSPGGLIGGATSQYF
cdr3_nt: TGTGCCAGCAGCCCGGGGGGCCTGATAGGCGGGGCGACAAGTCAGTACTTC

j_call: TRBJ1-5
d_call: NA
v_call: TRBV5-1
clone_size: NA
cdr3_aa: CASSLDTNQPQHF
cdr3_nt: TGCGCCAGCAGCTTGGACACCAATCAGCCCCAGCATTTT

j_call: TRBJ2-1
d_call: TRBD1
v_call: TRBV6-6
clone_size: NA
cdr3_aa: CASSPYGQGKQFF
cdr3_nt: TGTGCCAGCAGCCCATACGGACAGGGGAAGCAGTTCTTC

j_call: TRBJ2-1
d_call: NA
v_call: TRBV1
clone_size: NA
cdr3_aa: CTSSEQEFVAGSSYNEQFF
cdr3_nt: TGCACCAGCAGCGAACAAGAATTTGTAGCGGGAAGCTCCTACAATGAGCAGTTCTTC

j_call: TRBJ2-5
d_call: TRBD2
v_call: TRBV5-1
clone_size: NA
cdr3_aa: CASITGTSSETQYF
cdr3_nt: TGCGCCAGCATTACCGGGACTAGCAGCGAGACCCAGTACTTC

j_call: TRBJ1-4
d_call: TRBD1
v_call: TRBV6-6
clone_size: NA
cdr3_aa: CASSYSLGTGEKLFF
cdr3_nt: TGTGCCAGCAGTTACTCGCTGGGGACAGGTGAAAAACTGTTTTTT

j_call: TRBJ2-1
d_call: TRBD2
v_call: TRBV4-2
clone_size: NA
cdr3_aa: CASSQGFGRGSYNEQFF
cdr3_nt: TGTGCCAGCAGCCAAGGGTTCGGGAGGGGCTCCTACAATGAGCAGTTCTTC

j_call: TRBJ2-5
d_call: TRBD2
v_call: TRBV19
clone_size: NA
cdr3_aa: CASSLGLAGGPKETQYF
cdr3_nt: TGTGCCAGTAGTTTGGGGCTAGCGGGGGGGCCGAAAGAGACCCAGTACTTC

j_call: TRBJ1-5
d_call: TRBD1
v_call: TRBV4-1
clone_size: NA
cdr3_aa: CASSQGTGGASQPQHF
cdr3_nt: TGCGCCAGCAGCCAAGGGACAGGGGGCGCGTCTCAGCCCCAGCATTTT

j_call: TRBJ1-1
d_call: NA
v_call: TRBV5-8
clone_size: NA
cdr3_aa: CASSLTRMNTEAFF
cdr3_nt: TGTGCCAGCAGCTTGACCAGGATGAACACTGAAGCTTTCTTT

j_call: TRBJ2-7
d_call: TRBD1
v_call: TRBV7-2
clone_size: NA
cdr3_aa: CASRGLRDRSYEQYF
cdr3_nt: TGTGCCAGCAGGGGCCTCCGGGACAGATCCTACGAGCAGTACTTC

j_call: TRBJ1-5
d_call: TRBD1
v_call: TRBV15
clone_size: NA
cdr3_aa: CATSRGQGPQPQHF
cdr3_nt: TGTGCCACCAGCAGGGGACAGGGCCCTCAGCCCCAGCATTTT

j_call: TRBJ2-7
d_call: TRBD2
v_call: TRBV19
clone_size: NA
cdr3_aa: CASSTVAGGLYEQYF
cdr3_nt: TGTGCCAGTAGTACCGTAGCGGGGGGACTGTACGAGCAGTACTTC

j_call: TRBJ1-6
d_call: NA
v_call: TRBV7-2
clone_size: once
cdr3_aa: CASSLQGNYNSPLHF
cdr3_nt: TGTGCCAGCAGCTTACAGGGGAATTATAATTCACCCCTCCACTTT

j_call: TRBJ2-7
d_call: TRBD2
v_call: TRBV13
clone_size: NA
cdr3_aa: CASSLGVTSGALKYF
cdr3_nt: TGTGCCAGCAGCTTAGGCGTCACTAGCGGGGCGTTGAAGTACTTC

j_call: TRBJ1-3
d_call: NA
v_call: TRBV19
clone_size: NA
cdr3_aa: CASSTGLSGNTIYF
cdr3_nt: TGTGCCAGTAGTACGGGACTCTCTGGAAACACCATATATTTT

j_call: TRBJ2-3
d_call: TRBD2
v_call: TRBV6-4
clone_size: once
cdr3_aa: CASSPRLTSGGALRTDTQYF
cdr3_nt: TGTGCCAGCAGTCCAAGGCTCACTAGCGGGGGGGCTCTCCGCACAGATACGCAGTATTTT

j_call: TRBJ2-2
d_call: TRBD2
v_call: TRBV24-1
clone_size: NA
cdr3_aa: CATSDPLAGTANTGELFF
cdr3_nt: TGTGCCACCAGTGACCCCCTAGCGGGGACTGCGAACACCGGGGAGCTGTTTTTT

j_call: TRBJ1-4
d_call: TRBD1
v_call: TRBV7-3
clone_size: NA
cdr3_aa: CASAQGAGEKLFF
cdr3_nt: TGTGCCAGCGCACAGGGGGCTGGCGAAAAACTGTTTTTT

j_call: TRBJ1-1
d_call: NA
v_call: TRBV19
clone_size: NA
cdr3_aa: CASRRTQNTEAFF
cdr3_nt: TGTGCCAGTAGAAGGACACAGAACACTGAAGCTTTCTTT

j_call: TRBJ2-1
d_call: TRBD2
v_call: TRBV7-2
clone_size: NA
cdr3_aa: CASTGSGGANEQFF
cdr3_nt: TGTGCCAGCACCGGAAGCGGGGGGGCCAATGAGCAGTTCTTC

j_call: TRBJ2-7
d_call: TRBD1
v_call: TRBV7-3
clone_size: NA
cdr3_aa: CASSFRGQGRQYF
cdr3_nt: TGTGCCAGCAGCTTCCGCGGACAGGGTAGGCAGTACTTC

j_call: TRBJ2-5
d_call: TRBD2
v_call: TRBV7-9
clone_size: NA
cdr3_aa: CASSLGTTEETQYF
cdr3_nt: TGTGCCAGCAGCCTCGGGACTACCGAAGAGACCCAGTACTTC

j_call: TRBJ1-4
d_call: TRBD1
v_call: TRBV2
clone_size: NA
cdr3_aa: CASRTGQALHEKLFF
cdr3_nt: TGTGCCAGCCGCACCGGACAGGCCCTTCATGAAAAACTGTTTTTT

j_call: TRBJ1-4
d_call: TRBD1
v_call: TRBV2
clone_size: NA
cdr3_aa: CASRPRTGSNEKLFF
cdr3_nt: TGTGCCAGCAGACCTCGGACAGGGTCTAATGAAAAACTGTTTTTT

j_call: TRBJ2-1
d_call: NA
v_call: TRBV2
clone_size: NA
cdr3_aa: CASSQEIGNNEQFF
cdr3_nt: TGTGCCAGCAGCCAGGAAATTGGTAACAATGAGCAGTTCTTC

j_call: TRBJ2-3
d_call: TRBD1
v_call: TRBV19
clone_size: NA
cdr3_aa: CASKQQGVDTQYF
cdr3_nt: TGTGCCAGTAAACAACAGGGGGTAGATACGCAGTATTTT